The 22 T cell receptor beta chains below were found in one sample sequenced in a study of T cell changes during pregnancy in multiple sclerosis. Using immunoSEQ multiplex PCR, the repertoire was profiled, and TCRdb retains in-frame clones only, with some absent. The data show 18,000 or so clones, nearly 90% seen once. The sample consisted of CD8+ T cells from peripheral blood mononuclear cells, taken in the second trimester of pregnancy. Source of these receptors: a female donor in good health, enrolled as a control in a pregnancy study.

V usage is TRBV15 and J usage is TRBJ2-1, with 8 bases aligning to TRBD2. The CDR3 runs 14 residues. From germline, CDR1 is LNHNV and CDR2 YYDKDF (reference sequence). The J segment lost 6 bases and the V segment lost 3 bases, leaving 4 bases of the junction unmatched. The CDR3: CATSSILAANEQFF. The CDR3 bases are TGTGCCACCAGCAGTATACTAGCGGCCAATGAGCAGTTCTTC. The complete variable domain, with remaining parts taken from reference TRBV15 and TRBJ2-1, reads DAMVIQNPRYQVTQFGKPVTLSCSQTLNHNVMYWYQQKSSQAPKLLFHYYDKDFNNEADTPDNFQSRRPNTSFCFLDIRSPGLGDTAMYLCATSSILAANEQFFGPGTRLTVL.

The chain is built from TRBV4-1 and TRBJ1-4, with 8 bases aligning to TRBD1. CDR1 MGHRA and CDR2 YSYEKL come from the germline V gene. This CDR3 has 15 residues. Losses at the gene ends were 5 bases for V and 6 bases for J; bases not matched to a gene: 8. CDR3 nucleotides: TGCGCCAGCAGCTTCCGACAGGGGAGGGATGAAAAACTGTTTTTT. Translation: CASSFRQGRDEKLFF.

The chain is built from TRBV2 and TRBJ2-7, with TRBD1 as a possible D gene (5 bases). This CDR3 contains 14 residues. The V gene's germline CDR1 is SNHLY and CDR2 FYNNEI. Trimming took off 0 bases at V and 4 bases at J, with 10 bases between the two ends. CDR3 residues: CASSEAGGAYEQYF. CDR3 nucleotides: TGTGCCAGCAGTGAAGCGGGTGGGGCATACGAGCAGTACTTC.

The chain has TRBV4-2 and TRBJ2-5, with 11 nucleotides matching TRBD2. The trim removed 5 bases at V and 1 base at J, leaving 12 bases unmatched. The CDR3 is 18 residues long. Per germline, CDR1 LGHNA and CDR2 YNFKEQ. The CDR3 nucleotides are TGTGCCAGCAGCTTCGGGCGGCTAGCGGGAGGCGGCCAAGAGACCCAGTACTTC. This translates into CASSFGRLAGGGQETQYF.

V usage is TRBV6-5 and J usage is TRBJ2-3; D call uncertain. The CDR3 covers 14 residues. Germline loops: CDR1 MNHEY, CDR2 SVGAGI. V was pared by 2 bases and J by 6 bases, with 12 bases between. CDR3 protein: CASSYDDSVDTQYF. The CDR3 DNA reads TGTGCCAGCAGTTACGACGACTCGGTCGATACGCAGTATTTT.

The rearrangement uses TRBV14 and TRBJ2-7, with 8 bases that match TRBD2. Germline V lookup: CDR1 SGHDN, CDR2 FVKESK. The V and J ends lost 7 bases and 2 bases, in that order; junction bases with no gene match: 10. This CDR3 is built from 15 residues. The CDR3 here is CASTKSGGTTYEQYF. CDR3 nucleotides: TGTGCCAGCACGAAAAGCGGGGGCACCACCTACGAGCAGTACTTC. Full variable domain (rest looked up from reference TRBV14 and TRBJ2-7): EAGVTQFPSHSVIEKGQTVTLRCDPISGHDNLYWYRRVMGKEIKFLLHFVKESKQDESGMPNNRFLAERTGGTYSTLKVQPAELEDSGVYFCASTKSGGTTYEQYFGPGTRLTVT.

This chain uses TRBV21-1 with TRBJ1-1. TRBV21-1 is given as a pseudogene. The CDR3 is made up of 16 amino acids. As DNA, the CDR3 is TGTGCCAGCCCCCTAGTCCGATCGGGGTCGGACACTGAAGCTTTCTTT. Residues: CASPLVRSGSDTEAFF.

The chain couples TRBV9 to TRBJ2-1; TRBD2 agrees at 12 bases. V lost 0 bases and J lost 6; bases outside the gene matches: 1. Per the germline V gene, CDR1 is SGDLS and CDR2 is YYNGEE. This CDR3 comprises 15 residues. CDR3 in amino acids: CASSVGLAGANEQFF. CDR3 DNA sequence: TGTGCCAGCAGCGTAGGACTAGCGGGGGCCAATGAGCAGTTCTTC.

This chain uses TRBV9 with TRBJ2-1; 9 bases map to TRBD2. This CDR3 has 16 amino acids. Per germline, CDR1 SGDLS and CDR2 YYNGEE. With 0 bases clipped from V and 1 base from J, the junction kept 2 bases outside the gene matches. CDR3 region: CASSVATSGSYNEQFF. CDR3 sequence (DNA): TGTGCCAGCAGCGTAGCGACTAGCGGATCCTACAATGAGCAGTTCTTC.

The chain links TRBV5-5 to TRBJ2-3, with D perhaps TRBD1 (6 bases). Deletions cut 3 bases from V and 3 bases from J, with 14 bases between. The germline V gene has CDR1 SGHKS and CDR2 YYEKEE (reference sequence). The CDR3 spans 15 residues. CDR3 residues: CASSSRDTETDTQYF. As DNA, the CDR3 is TGTGCCAGCAGCTCTCGGGACACCGAAACAGATACGCAGTATTTT.

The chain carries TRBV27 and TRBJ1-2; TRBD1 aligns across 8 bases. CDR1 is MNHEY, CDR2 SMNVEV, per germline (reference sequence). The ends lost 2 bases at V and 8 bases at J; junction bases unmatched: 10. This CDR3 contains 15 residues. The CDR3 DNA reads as TGTGCCAGCAGTTTACAGACAGGGGATCTTAACGGCTACACCTTC. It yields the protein CASSLQTGDLNGYTF.

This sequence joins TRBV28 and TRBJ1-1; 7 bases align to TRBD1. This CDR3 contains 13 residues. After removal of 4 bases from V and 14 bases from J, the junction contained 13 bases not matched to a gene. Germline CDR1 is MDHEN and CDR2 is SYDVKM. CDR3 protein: CASSSHGTAGSFF. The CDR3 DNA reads TGTGCCAGCAGTTCTCACGGGACAGCTGGAAGCTTCTTT.

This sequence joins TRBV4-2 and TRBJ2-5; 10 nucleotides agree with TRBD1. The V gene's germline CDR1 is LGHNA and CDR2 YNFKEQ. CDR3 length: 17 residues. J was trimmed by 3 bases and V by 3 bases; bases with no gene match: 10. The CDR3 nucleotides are TGTGCCAGCAGCCAGTATCCGACAGGGGGCCCCGAAGAGACCCAGTACTTC. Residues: CASSQYPTGGPEETQYF.

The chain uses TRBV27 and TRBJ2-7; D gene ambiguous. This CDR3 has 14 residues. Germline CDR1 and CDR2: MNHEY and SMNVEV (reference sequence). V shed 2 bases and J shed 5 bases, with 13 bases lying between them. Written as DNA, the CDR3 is TGTGCCAGCAGTTTAAGGAGCTCGATGGACGAGCAGTACTTC. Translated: CASSLRSSMDEQYF.

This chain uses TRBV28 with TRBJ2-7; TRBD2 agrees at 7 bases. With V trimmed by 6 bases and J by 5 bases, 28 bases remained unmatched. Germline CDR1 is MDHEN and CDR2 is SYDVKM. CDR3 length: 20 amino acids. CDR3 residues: CASSPDLNFSEAGWIDEQYF. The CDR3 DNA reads TGTGCCAGCAGCCCGGATCTGAATTTTTCGGAAGCGGGATGGATCGACGAGCAGTACTTC.

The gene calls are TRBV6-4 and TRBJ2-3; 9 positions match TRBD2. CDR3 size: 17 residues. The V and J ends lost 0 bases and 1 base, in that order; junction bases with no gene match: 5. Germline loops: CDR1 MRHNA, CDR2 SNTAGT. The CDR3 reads CASSDSTSGAGTDTQYF. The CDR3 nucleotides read TGTGCCAGCAGTGACTCGACTAGCGGTGCGGGCACAGATACGCAGTATTTT.

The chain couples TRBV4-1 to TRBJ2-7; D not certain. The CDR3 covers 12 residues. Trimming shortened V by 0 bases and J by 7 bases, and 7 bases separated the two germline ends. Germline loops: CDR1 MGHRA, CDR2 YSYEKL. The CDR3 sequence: CASSQDNGEQYF. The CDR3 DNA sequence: TGCGCCAGCAGCCAAGATAACGGGGAGCAGTACTTC.

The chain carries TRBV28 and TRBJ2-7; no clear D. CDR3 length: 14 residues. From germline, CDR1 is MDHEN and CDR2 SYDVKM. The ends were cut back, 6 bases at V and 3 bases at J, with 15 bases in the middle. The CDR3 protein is CASSFRVNGYEQYF. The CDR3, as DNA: TGTGCCAGCAGCTTCCGGGTTAATGGCTACGAGCAGTACTTC.

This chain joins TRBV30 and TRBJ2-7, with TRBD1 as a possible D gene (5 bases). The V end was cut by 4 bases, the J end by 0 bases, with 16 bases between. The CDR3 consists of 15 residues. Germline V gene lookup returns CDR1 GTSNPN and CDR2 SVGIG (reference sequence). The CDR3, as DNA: TGTGCCTGGACCGTTCTTCAGGGAATCTCCTACGAGCAGTACTTC. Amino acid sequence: CAWTVLQGISYEQYF.

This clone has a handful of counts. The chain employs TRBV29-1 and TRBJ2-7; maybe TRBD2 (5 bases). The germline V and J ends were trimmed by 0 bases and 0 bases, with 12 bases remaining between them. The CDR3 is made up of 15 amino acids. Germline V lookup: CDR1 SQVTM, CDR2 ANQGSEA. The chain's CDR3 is CSVEDQEGSSYEQYF. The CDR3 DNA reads TGCAGCGTTGAAGACCAAGAGGGCAGCTCCTACGAGCAGTACTTC.

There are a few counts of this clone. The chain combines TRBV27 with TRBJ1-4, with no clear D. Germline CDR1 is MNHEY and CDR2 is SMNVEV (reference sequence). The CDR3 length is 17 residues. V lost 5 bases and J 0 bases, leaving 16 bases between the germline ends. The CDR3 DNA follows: TGTGCCAGCAGTCGCGGAGGCGGCCCTTCAACTAATGAAAAACTGTTTTTT. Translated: CASSRGGGPSTNEKLFF.

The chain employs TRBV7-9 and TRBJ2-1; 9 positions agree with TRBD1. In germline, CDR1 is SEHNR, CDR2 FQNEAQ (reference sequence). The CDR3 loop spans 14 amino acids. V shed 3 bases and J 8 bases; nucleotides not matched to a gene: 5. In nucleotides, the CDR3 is TGTGCCAGCAGCTTGGGGACAGGGATTCATGAGCAGTTCTTC. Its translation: CASSLGTGIHEQFF.